A single count supports the clone carrying this TCR beta chain. The target antigen is unknown. Time point defined: patch test 2, 6 weeks after DPC sensitization. As for treatment: therapeutic diphenylcyclopropenone sensitization with weekly scalp DPC. Alopecia patients between 18 and 70 years old and suitable for DPC were used as donors. Total RNA extraction was carried out from unfractionated whole blood. The data were obtained in a study of human T cells and chemical hapten exposure. Overall study: Patch tests put 0.01% DPC on the upper back, and the results were checked at 6 days. Broader study findings: Significantly more large CDR3 similarity clusters were formed by expanded TCRs than by controls.

TCRdb used MiXCR to reprocess the RACE reads, holding one entry per CDR3 protein. The sample lists fewer than 100,000 distinct CDR3 sequences; 9.3% were seen once. V shed 5 bases and J shed 5 bases, with 8 bases lying between them. CDR3 length: 12 amino acids. In germline, CDR1 is SGHAT, CDR2 FQNNGV. Sequencing was performed on whole blood, taken in connection with sensitization to the hapten diphenylcyclopropenone (DPC). This chain links TRBV11-2 with TRBJ2-3; a possible D gene is TRBD1 (5 bases). This receptor was obtained from a woman aged 40-49 years with alopecia areata. Some clones in this sample may be carry-over from other donors' samples. The CDR3 spells CASSQGGDTQYF. CDR3 sequence (DNA): TGTGCCAGCAGCCAGGGCGGAGATACGCAGTATTTT. The variable domain in full, completed from reference TRBV11-2 and TRBJ2-3, reads EAGVAQSPRYKIIEKRQSVAFWCNPISGHATLYWYQQILGQGPKLLIQFQNNGVVDDSQLPKDRFSAERLKGVDSTLKIQPAKLEDSAVYLCASSQGGDTQYFGPGTRLTVL.